These 19 T cell receptor beta chains came from one sample sequenced in a study of vaccination effects on CD4 cells after COVID-19. A 10-day culture period preceded the isolation of CD4+ T cells. Every participant took two doses of the BNT162b2 or mRNA-1273 vaccine. These TCRs' antigens remain unknown. The repertoire was sequenced with immunoSEQ multiplex PCR; TCRdb's copy has only in-frame clones and lacks some. The data show about 45,000 clones, with around 70% seen just once and about 8.6% held by the top ten. The sequencing here drew on CD4+ T cells from PBMCs cultured without peptide, taken after COVID-19 vaccination. Receptors originate from a human donor who received a COVID-19 vaccine.

The table lists this clone with a count of one. This chain uses TRBV12-3 or TRBV12-4 with TRBJ2-5, with no clear D. The CDR3 spans 13 residues. V was clipped by 5 bases and J by 4 bases, with 11 bases between them. In DNA form, the CDR3 reads TGTGCCAGCAGTCCTTCAGCTCCAGAGACCCAGTACTTC. Encoded protein: CASSPSAPETQYF.

This chain connects TRBV18 to TRBJ2-3; TRBD2 matches at 16 bases. The trim removed 3 bases at V and 2 bases at J, leaving 2 bases unmatched. CDR3 length: 17 residues. Germline CDR1 reads KGHSH; CDR2 reads LQKENI. CDR3 in amino acids: CASSPGLAGGNTDTQYF. For the CDR3, the DNA is TGTGCCAGCTCACCGGGACTAGCGGGAGGGAACACAGATACGCAGTATTTT.

The chain couples TRBV7-2 to TRBJ2-1, with D possibly being TRBD1 (6 bases). Germline loops: CDR1 SGHTA, CDR2 FQGNSA. The V end was cut by 1 base, the J end by 0 bases, with 10 bases between. The CDR3 contains 16 residues. The CDR3 nucleotides are TGTGCCAGCAGCTTAGGCAGGGGTTACTCCTACAATGAGCAGTTCTTC. Its protein is CASSLGRGYSYNEQFF.

This clone was detected only once. V usage is TRBV6-5 and J usage is TRBJ2-2; D is unclear. Trimming removed 5 bases from V and 1 base from J, with 11 bases in between. In germline, CDR1 is MNHEY, CDR2 SVGAGI. The CDR3 is made up of 15 amino acids. The CDR3 region is CASSQYRGNTGELFF. DNA for the CDR3: TGTGCCAGCAGTCAGTATAGAGGGAACACCGGGGAGCTGTTTTTT.

This clone has just a few counts. The CDR3 sequence is CASKKDIGLYTQYF. CDR3 DNA sequence: TGTGCCAGCAAAAAGGACATAGGTCTATATACGCAGTATTTT. V and J are TRBV6-5 and TRBJ2-3; possibly TRBD1 for D (5 bases). Trimming removed 7 bases from V and 7 bases from J, with 18 bases in between. This CDR3 has 14 residues. Germline CDR1 reads MNHEY; CDR2 reads SVGAGI.

This rearrangement joins TRBV18 to TRBJ2-5; D gene uncertain. V lost 4 bases and J lost 5, with 11 bases in between. Per the germline V gene, CDR1 is KGHSH and CDR2 is LQKENI. The CDR3 runs 13 residues. CDR3 nucleotides: TGTGCCAGCTCACATGCGCGTGACGAGACCCAGTACTTC. This gives the protein CASSHARDETQYF.

This clone turned up a few times. The genes are TRBV4-1 and TRBJ2-5, with 13 bases identical to TRBD2. V dropped 1 base and J dropped 5; count of bases not matched to a gene: 7. This CDR3 contains 17 residues. From germline, CDR1 is MGHRA and CDR2 YSYEKL. The CDR3 DNA follows: TGCGCCAGCAGCCAAGCCTCGACTAGCGGGGGGTTTGAGACCCAGTACTTC. Its translation is CASSQASTSGGFETQYF.

V gene TRBV6-5 combines with J gene TRBJ1-2; D gene unclear. This CDR3 is 12 amino acids long. With 5 bases removed from V and 4 bases from J, the gap between germline ends came to 8 bases. The germline V gene encodes CDR1 MNHEY and CDR2 SVGAGI. The CDR3 coding sequence is TGTGCCAGCAGTCCGGAAGCCTATGGCTACACCTTC. Its translation: CASSPEAYGYTF.

This chain links TRBV7-2 with TRBJ2-1; TRBD2 matches at 14 bases. J lost 9 bases, V lost 1 base, and 5 bases had no gene match. Germline V gene data show CDR1 as SGHTA and CDR2 as FQGNSA. The length of the CDR3 is 16 residues. CDR3 loop: CASSLVGTSGSGEQFF. In DNA form, the CDR3 reads TGTGCCAGCAGCTTAGTTGGGACTAGCGGGAGTGGTGAGCAGTTCTTC.

The sample holds a few counts of this clone. CDR3 sequence reads: CAISAASGNTEAFF. The CDR3 DNA sequence: TGTGCCATCAGTGCAGCCTCAGGTAACACTGAAGCTTTCTTT. The chain is built from TRBV10-3 and TRBJ1-1, with D uncertain. The germline V gene has CDR1 ENHRY and CDR2 SYGVKD. Trimming left V 4 bases short and J 2 bases short, with 11 bases between. The CDR3 spans 14 residues.

The chain is built from TRBV7-8 and TRBJ2-6; the D call may be TRBD1 or TRBD2 (5 bases each). Per the germline V gene, CDR1 is SGHVS and CDR2 is FQNEAQ. The CDR3 has 16 residues. V lost 1 base and J 3 bases, leaving 10 bases between the germline ends. The CDR3 coding sequence is TGTGCCAGCAGCTTAGATTGGGGGTTTGGGGCCAACGTCCTGACTTTC. Translating gives CASSLDWGFGANVLTF.

The J gene is TRBJ2-2, the V gene TRBV6-1; maybe TRBD1 (6 bases). The CDR3 spans 19 residues. V was shortened by 3 bases and J by 0 bases, with 20 bases between the two germline ends. CDR1 and CDR2 from the germline V gene are MNHNS and SASEGT. CDR3 sequence (DNA): TGTGCCAGCAGTGAGGGTTGGCAGGGGCTTCGCTCGAACACCGGGGAGCTGTTTTTT. Protein product: CASSEGWQGLRSNTGELFF.

This clone is medium-sized within its sample. V is TRBV20-1 and J is TRBJ1-2; no clear D gene. CDR1 and CDR2 (germline): DFQATT, SNEGSKA (reference sequence). The CDR3 loop spans 10 amino acids. V was clipped by 3 bases and J by 5 bases, with 4 bases between them. CDR3: CSASGYGYTF. Here the CDR3 DNA reads TGCAGTGCTAGCGGGTATGGCTACACCTTC.

V gene TRBV3-1 (or the pseudogene TRBV3-2) combines with J gene TRBJ2-7, with TRBD2 matching 8 bases. The CDR3 totals 14 residues. With V trimmed by 3 bases and J by 1 base, 2 bases remained unmatched. Per the germline V gene, CDR1 is LGHDT and CDR2 is YNNKEL (reference sequence). The CDR3: CASSQLAGSYEQYF. The CDR3 DNA sequence: TGTGCCAGCAGCCAGCTAGCGGGTTCCTACGAGCAGTACTTC.

The rearrangement joins TRBV6-1 to TRBJ2-7, with 13 bases matching TRBD2. The CDR3 contains 17 residues. Unmatched junction bases numbered 7, after V lost 4 bases and J lost 1 base. The V gene's germline CDR1 is MNHNS and CDR2 SASEGT. The DNA of the CDR3 is TGTGCCAGCAGTGCGGGACTAGCGGGAAGTTCTTCCTACGAGCAGTACTTC. Translating gives CASSAGLAGSSSYEQYF.

The V gene is TRBV5-1, the J gene TRBJ1-3; 7 positions agree with TRBD1. The trim removed 4 bases at V and 4 bases at J, leaving 11 bases unmatched. The germline gives CDR1 SGHRS, CDR2 YFSETQ. The CDR3 sequence is 16 residues long. The CDR3 is CASSGTAGTAGNTIYF. Written as DNA, the CDR3 is TGCGCCAGCAGCGGTACAGCCGGGACAGCCGGAAACACCATATATTTT.

This chain uses TRBV7-2 with TRBJ1-4; D possibly corresponds to TRBD1 (5 bases). Trimming pared 5 bases from V and 16 bases from J, leaving 20 bases between. Germline V gene data show CDR1 as SGHTA and CDR2 as FQGNSA. The CDR3 contains 13 residues. The CDR3, as DNA: TGTGCCAGCAGCCTGTCCAGGGATAAATCCCCGTTTTTT. Protein product: CASSLSRDKSPFF.

This clone came up once. This chain joins TRBV5-1 and TRBJ1-3; 7 nucleotides agree with TRBD1. The CDR3 runs 15 residues. The J segment lost 3 bases and the V segment lost 1 base, leaving 4 bases of the junction unmatched. Germline CDR1 reads SGHRS; CDR2 reads YFSETQ. CDR3 coding DNA: TGCGCCAGCAGCTTGCAACAGGGGTATGGAAACACCATATATTTT. This translates into CASSLQQGYGNTIYF.

The chain uses TRBV3-1 (or the pseudogene TRBV3-2) and TRBJ2-5, with unresolved D. Germline V CDR1 and CDR2: LGHDT, YNNKEL (reference sequence). The CDR3 sequence is 12 residues long. Trimming shortened V by 0 bases and J by 8 bases, and 7 bases separated the two germline ends. The CDR3 reads CASSQEWVTQYF. CDR3 DNA: TGTGCCAGCAGCCAAGAGTGGGTAACCCAGTACTTC.